The entry below describes one T cell receptor (beta chain). The target antigen is unknown. An input of 0.5 to 1 ug of RNA was subjected to reverse transcription using random hexamers. It was immunoSEQ multiplex PCR that amplified TCR beta CDR3 across 54 Vbeta and 13 Jbeta. TCRdb independently ran MiXCR on the immunoSEQ multiplex PCR reads; one entry per CDR3 protein. The sample includes fewer than 90,000 distinct CDR3 sequences, over 85% of them seen just once. The data stem from a study of CD8 T cells in Susac syndrome. Study conclusions and caveats: The total CD8+ repertoires contained roughly 17 Susac-specific public clones, and the CD8+ TEMRA repertoires contained 4 to 6. Clonal expansion involving Susac CD8+ cells peaked in TEMRA cells and active patients.

Sequencing of TCR beta was undertaken in CD8+ and CD4+ T cells derived from blood. V lost 0 bases and J lost 5; bases outside the gene matches: 8. Germline CDR1 reads SGDLS; CDR2 reads YYNGEE. There are 16 residues in the CDR3. Specimen: CD8+ T cells from PBMCs. This receptor was identified in a human donor with Susac syndrome. The chain links TRBV9 to TRBJ2-7; 10 nucleotides match TRBD2. Here the CDR3 reads CASSVEGTSGMDEQYF. The CDR3 DNA reads as TGTGCCAGCAGCGTAGAAGGAACTAGCGGGATGGACGAGCAGTACTTC.